The table lists the clone carrying this T cell receptor (beta chain) with many counts. What it binds is not known. The sample belongs to a study of T cell repertoires in cytomegalovirus infection. Regarding the study as a whole: Within the response measured ex vivo, HLA-C-restricted CMV-specific TCR beta clonotypes were dominant. The cumulative frequency of public TCR beta families identified carriers of CMV plus the relevant HLA.

TCRdb redid the calling of the reads with MiXCR, one entry per CDR3 protein. The data hold roughly 500,000 distinct CDR3 sequences, with approximately 16% observed a single time. CDR1 and CDR2 (germline): SGHDT, YYEEEE. Losses at the gene ends were 4 bases for V and 0 bases for J; bases not matched to a gene: 5. The CDR3 runs 15 residues. The TCR sequence derives from a human donor in good health (CMV status not recorded). Some clones in this sample may be carry-over from other donors' samples. Sequencing input: CD8+ T cells from PBMCs. The rearrangement uses TRBV5-6 and TRBJ1-1; the match to TRBD1 covers 8 bases. The CDR3 region is CASSRTGLMNTEAFF. The CDR3 region has the DNA TGTGCCAGCAGCCGGACAGGGCTCATGAACACTGAAGCTTTCTTT.